This TCR beta chain stems from a study of T cell clonality in common variable immunodeficiency. The study, taken as a whole, reports: Reportedly, TCR beta sequences from common variable immunodeficiency showed fewer deletions and N-nucleotide insertions.

Sequenced by immunoSEQ multiplex PCR; TCRdb stores in-frame clones only, minus some. This sample carries around 19,000 clones and no singletons, and 5.5% to 8.5% goes to the top ten. This clone was recorded many times. The antigen remains undetermined. The observed sequence ends 3 residues before the CDR3 terminus, with the missing tail filled in from the germline J gene. Trimming pared 2 bases from V and 0 bases from J, leaving 7 bases between. This CDR3 is built from 14 residues. Germline V gene lookup returns CDR1 MNHEY and CDR2 SVGEGT. The TCR comes from a human donor with common variable immunodeficiency. The chain carries TRBV6-2 or TRBV6-3 and TRBJ1-1; D is uncertain. Sequencing was done on a sample of peripheral blood mononuclear cells. This CDR3 is CASSYPQLNTEAFF. CDR3 bases read: TGTGCCAGCAGTTACCCCCAGTTGAACACTGAA.